Described below is a single T cell receptor (beta chain) sequence and its context. This specimen comes from a study of OX40 agonist ivuxolimab in advanced cancers. The table came from immunoSEQ multiplex PCR; TCRdb's copy has only in-frame clones and leaves some out. The profile shows about 57,000 clones, more than 80% of them singletons. The starting material was CD4+ or CD8+ T cells sorted from blood, obtained in a trial of the OX40 agonist ivuxolimab. The clonotype comes from an adult with an advanced solid tumor such as melanoma, head and neck, liver or kidney cancer.

CDR3 residues: CASSYSRRGVNEQFF. Written as DNA, the CDR3 is TGTGCCAGCAGTTACTCGCGGAGGGGGGTCAATGAGCAGTTCTTC. This chain links TRBV6-5 with TRBJ2-1; D possibly matches TRBD1 or TRBD2 (6 bases each). V dropped 0 bases and J dropped 6 bases, with 12 bases sitting between them. CDR1 and CDR2 from the germline V gene are MNHEY and SVGAGI. This CDR3 contains 15 residues.